This T cell receptor beta chain appears in the sequencing data of a study of T cells in pancreatic ductal adenocarcinoma. No neoadjuvant therapy was given to the selected pancreatic ductal adenocarcinoma patients before their surgery. This clone was observed a single time. Its antigen is still unknown. TCRdb keeps only in-frame clones here, not all; method: immunoSEQ multiplex PCR. The data hold roughly 11,000 clones, with more than 80% observed a single time. This CDR3 spans 14 amino acids. The V end was cut by 1 base, the J end by 8 bases, with 11 bases between. Germline V gene lookup returns CDR1 WNHNN and CDR2 SYGVQD (reference sequence). Broader study findings: Mean clonality was about 0.11 in tumors and around 0.068 in blood, not significantly different. Tumor-versus-blood clonality comparisons may be biased toward lower tumor diversity. Blood had more productive templates and roughly 8-fold more unique clonotypes than tumor.

Sequenced sample: PBMCs. The rearrangement joins TRBV10-1 to TRBJ2-2, with D perhaps matching TRBD1 or TRBD2 (5 bases each). This TCR came from a human donor with pancreatic ductal adenocarcinoma. The CDR3 nucleotides are TGCGCCAGCAGTGAGTTCGGGACCCCTGGGGAGCTGTTTTTT. It yields the protein CASSEFGTPGELFF.